Listed below are T cell receptor beta chains from one sample, sequenced in a study of molecular identifiers for immune sequencing clone quantification. TCRdb re-analysed the PCR reads in MiXCR, keeping a single row per CDR3 protein. The sample consists of hundreds of thousands of distinct CDR3 sequences, roughly 21% of them appearing once. The specimen was naive CD8+ T cells from blood, with Jurkat cell RNA spiked in. These receptors were taken from a human donor in good health. Some libraries in this study had Jurkat cell RNA spiked in. Each CDR3 is given with its conserved first and last residue. Fields, in order: J gene, V gene, clone size, D gene, CDR3 protein, CDR3 DNA. The D gene is left open where the match is weak. Clone size appears in some rows only: once, few, many, or a class for an expanded clone.

J gene: TRBJ1-1
V gene: TRBV12-3/TRBV12-4
clone size: many
D gene: TRBD1
CDR3 protein: CASITGTGDLNTEAFF
CDR3 DNA: TGTGCCAGCATTACCGGGACAGGTGACCTGAACACTGAAGCTTTCTTT

J gene: TRBJ2-5
V gene: TRBV12-5
clone size: many
D gene: TRBD1
CDR3 protein: CASGLVGQVLRPGEETQYF
CDR3 DNA: TGTGCTAGTGGTTTGGTAGGACAGGTCTTACGTCCCGGTGAGGAGACCCAGTACTTC

J gene: TRBJ2-3
V gene: TRBV27
clone size: many
D gene: TRBD2
CDR3 protein: CASSWGGRGSTDTQYF
CDR3 DNA: TGTGCCAGCAGTTGGGGTGGGCGGGGGAGCACAGATACGCAGTATTTT

J gene: TRBJ1-6
V gene: TRBV7-6
clone size: NA
D gene: NA
CDR3 protein: CASSLSFNSPPHF
CDR3 DNA: TGTGCCAGCAGCCTTAGTTTTAATTCACCCCCCCACTTT

J gene: TRBJ2-1
V gene: TRBV28
clone size: many
D gene: TRBD1
CDR3 protein: CASSFRGNYNEQFF
CDR3 DNA: TGTGCCAGCAGCTTCAGGGGGAACTACAATGAGCAGTTCTTC

J gene: TRBJ2-1
V gene: TRBV15
clone size: many
D gene: NA
CDR3 protein: CATSKGTYNEQFF
CDR3 DNA: TGTGCCACCAGCAAAGGTACCTACAATGAGCAGTTCTTC

J gene: TRBJ2-3
V gene: TRBV5-1
clone size: many
D gene: NA
CDR3 protein: CASRRSGSTGETQYF
CDR3 DNA: TGCGCCAGCAGGAGAAGCGGGTCTACCGGGGAAACGCAGTATTTT

J gene: TRBJ2-3
V gene: TRBV7-9
clone size: many
D gene: TRBD2
CDR3 protein: CASSPRRASGSSDTQYF
CDR3 DNA: TGTGCCAGCAGCCCTCGTCGGGCTAGCGGGAGTTCAGATACGCAGTATTTT

J gene: TRBJ2-2
V gene: TRBV7-6
clone size: few
D gene: NA
CDR3 protein: CASSLARGAGAGELFF
CDR3 DNA: TGTGCCAGCAGCTTAGCGCGCGGGGCTGGAGCCGGGGAGCTGTTTTTT

J gene: TRBJ1-4
V gene: TRBV29-1
clone size: many
D gene: NA
CDR3 protein: CSVEVLGPDEKLFF
CDR3 DNA: TGCAGCGTTGAAGTTTTGGGCCCTGATGAAAAACTGTTTTTT

J gene: TRBJ2-7
V gene: TRBV6-5
clone size: many
D gene: NA
CDR3 protein: CASGQNYEQYF
CDR3 DNA: TGTGCCAGCGGACAAAACTACGAGCAGTACTTC

J gene: TRBJ2-2
V gene: TRBV4-3
clone size: once
D gene: TRBD1
CDR3 protein: CASSRDHTGGPNTGELFF
CDR3 DNA: TGCGCCAGCAGCCGAGACCATACAGGGGGCCCGAACACCGGGGAGCTGTTTTTT

J gene: TRBJ2-3
V gene: TRBV5-1
clone size: once
D gene: NA
CDR3 protein: CASSSPVEGFTDTQYF
CDR3 DNA: TGCGCCAGCAGCTCTCCCGTGGAGGGGTTCACAGATACGCAGTATTTT

J gene: TRBJ1-5
V gene: TRBV6-2/TRBV6-3
clone size: many
D gene: NA
CDR3 protein: CASSFSNREVSNQPQHF
CDR3 DNA: TGTGCCAGCAGTTTTTCCAACAGGGAGGTCAGCAATCAGCCCCAGCATTTT

J gene: TRBJ1-1
V gene: TRBV12-3/TRBV12-4
clone size: few
D gene: TRBD1
CDR3 protein: CASSIFARTGSMNTEAFF
CDR3 DNA: TGTGCCAGCAGCATTTTCGCTAGGACAGGGTCAATGAACACTGAAGCTTTCTTT

J gene: TRBJ2-7
V gene: TRBV5-3
clone size: NA
D gene: TRBD1
CDR3 protein: CANSFWGTGDREQYF
CDR3 DNA: TGTGCCAACAGCTTTTGGGGGACAGGGGACAGGGAGCAGTACTTC

J gene: TRBJ2-3
V gene: TRBV6-2/TRBV6-3
clone size: many
D gene: NA
CDR3 protein: CASSLAETSTDTQYF
CDR3 DNA: TGCGCCAGCAGCTTGGCCGAAACTAGCACAGATACGCAGTATTTT

J gene: TRBJ2-2
V gene: TRBV13
clone size: NA
D gene: NA
CDR3 protein: CASRGPPPDTGELFF
CDR3 DNA: TGTGCCAGCAGGGGGCCTCCTCCGGACACCGGGGAGCTGTTTTTT

J gene: TRBJ2-4
V gene: TRBV11-1
clone size: NA
D gene: NA
CDR3 protein: CASMGRGNIQYF
CDR3 DNA: TGTGCCAGCATGGGACGGGGAAACATTCAGTACTTC

J gene: TRBJ2-7
V gene: TRBV5-4
clone size: few
D gene: NA
CDR3 protein: CASSVYLRTAYEQYF
CDR3 DNA: TGTGCCAGCAGCGTGTACCTACGGACAGCCTACGAGCAGTACTTC